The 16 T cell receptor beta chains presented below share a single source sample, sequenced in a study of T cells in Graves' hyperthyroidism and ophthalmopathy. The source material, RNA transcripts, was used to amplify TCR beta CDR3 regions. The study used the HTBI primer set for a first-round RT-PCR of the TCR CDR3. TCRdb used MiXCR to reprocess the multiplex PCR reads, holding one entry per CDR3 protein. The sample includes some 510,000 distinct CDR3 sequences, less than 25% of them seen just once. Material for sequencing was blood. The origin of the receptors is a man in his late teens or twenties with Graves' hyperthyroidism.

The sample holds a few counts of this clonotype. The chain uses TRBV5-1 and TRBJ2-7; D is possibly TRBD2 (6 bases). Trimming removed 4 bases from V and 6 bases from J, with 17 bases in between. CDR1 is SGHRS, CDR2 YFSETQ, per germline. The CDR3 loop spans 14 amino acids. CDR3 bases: TGCGCCAGCAGCGGGTCGGAGGAGGGGTCCGAGCAGTACTTC. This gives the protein CASSGSEEGSEQYF.

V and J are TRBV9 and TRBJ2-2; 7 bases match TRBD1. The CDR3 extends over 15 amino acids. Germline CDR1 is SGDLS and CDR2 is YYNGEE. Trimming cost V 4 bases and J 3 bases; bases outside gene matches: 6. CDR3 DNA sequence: TGTGCCAGCAGCCAACACAGGGGATACACCGGGGAGCTGTTTTTT. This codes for CASSQHRGYTGELFF.

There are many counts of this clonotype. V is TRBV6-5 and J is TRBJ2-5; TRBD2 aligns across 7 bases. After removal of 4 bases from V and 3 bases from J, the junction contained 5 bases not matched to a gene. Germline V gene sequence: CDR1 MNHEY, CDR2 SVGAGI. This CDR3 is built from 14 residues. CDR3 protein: CASSSTGGKETQYF. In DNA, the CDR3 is TGTGCCAGCAGTTCGACCGGGGGGAAAGAGACCCAGTACTTC.

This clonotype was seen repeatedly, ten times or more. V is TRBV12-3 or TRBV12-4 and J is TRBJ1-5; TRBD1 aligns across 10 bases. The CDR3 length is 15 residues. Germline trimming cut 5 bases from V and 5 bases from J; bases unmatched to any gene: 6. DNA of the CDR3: TGTGCCAGCAGTAAAAGACAGGGGGCACATCAGCCCCAGCATTTT. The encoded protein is CASSKRQGAHQPQHF.

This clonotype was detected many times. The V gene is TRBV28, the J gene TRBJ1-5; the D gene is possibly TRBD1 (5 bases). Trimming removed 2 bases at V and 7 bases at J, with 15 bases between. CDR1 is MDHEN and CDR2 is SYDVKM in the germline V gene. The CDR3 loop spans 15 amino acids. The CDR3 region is CASSLTAGKGQPQHF. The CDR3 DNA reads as TGTGCCAGCAGTTTAACCGCAGGGAAGGGGCAGCCCCAGCATTTT.

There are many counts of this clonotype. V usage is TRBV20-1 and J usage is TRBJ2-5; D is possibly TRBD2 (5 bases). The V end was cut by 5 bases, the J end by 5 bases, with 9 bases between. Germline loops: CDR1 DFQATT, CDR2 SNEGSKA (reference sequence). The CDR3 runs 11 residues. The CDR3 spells CSAEGSETQYF. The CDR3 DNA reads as TGCAGTGCTGAGGGTAGCGAGACCCAGTACTTC.

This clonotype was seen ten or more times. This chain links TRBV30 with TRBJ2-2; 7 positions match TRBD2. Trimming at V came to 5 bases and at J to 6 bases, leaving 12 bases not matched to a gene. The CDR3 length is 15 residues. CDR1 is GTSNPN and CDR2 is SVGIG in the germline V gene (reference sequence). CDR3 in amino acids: CAWSHGTGGPGELFF. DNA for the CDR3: TGTGCCTGGTCCCATGGGACGGGGGGACCCGGGGAGCTGTTTTTT.

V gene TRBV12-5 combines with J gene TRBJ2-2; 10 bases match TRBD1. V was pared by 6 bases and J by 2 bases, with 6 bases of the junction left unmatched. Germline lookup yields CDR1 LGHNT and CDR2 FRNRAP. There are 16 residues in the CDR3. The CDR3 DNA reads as TGTGCTAGTGGGCCGGGGGACAGGGGTAACACCGGGGAGCTGTTTTTT. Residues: CASGPGDRGNTGELFF.

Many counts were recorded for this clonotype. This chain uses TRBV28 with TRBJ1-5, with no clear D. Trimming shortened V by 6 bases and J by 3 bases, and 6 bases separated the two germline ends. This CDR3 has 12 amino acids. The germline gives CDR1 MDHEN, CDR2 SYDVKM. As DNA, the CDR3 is TGTGCCAGCAGCCCCCTCAATCAGCCCCAGCATTTT. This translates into CASSPLNQPQHF. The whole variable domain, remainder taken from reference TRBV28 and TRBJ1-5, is DVKVTQSSRYLVKRTGEKVFLECVQDMDHENMFWYRQDPGLGLRLIYFSYDVKMKEKGDIPEGYSVSREKKERFSLILESASTNQTSMYLCASSPLNQPQHFGDGTRLSIL.

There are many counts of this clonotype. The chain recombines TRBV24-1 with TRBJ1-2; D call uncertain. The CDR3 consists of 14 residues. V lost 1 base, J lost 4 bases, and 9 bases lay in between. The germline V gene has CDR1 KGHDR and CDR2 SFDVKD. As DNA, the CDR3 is TGTGCCACCAGTGATTTCTCTCTACGCTATGGCTACACCTTC. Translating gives CATSDFSLRYGYTF.

DNA of the CDR3: TGTGCCAGCAGTCCCGGGATTCAACCCTACGAGCAGTACTTC. This sequence encodes CASSPGIQPYEQYF. The chain employs TRBV6-2 or TRBV6-3 and TRBJ2-7, with TRBD2 as a possible D gene (5 bases). Germline CDR1 MNHEY, CDR2 SVGEGT. V lost 5 bases and J 2 bases, leaving 13 bases between the germline ends. This CDR3 is built from 14 residues.

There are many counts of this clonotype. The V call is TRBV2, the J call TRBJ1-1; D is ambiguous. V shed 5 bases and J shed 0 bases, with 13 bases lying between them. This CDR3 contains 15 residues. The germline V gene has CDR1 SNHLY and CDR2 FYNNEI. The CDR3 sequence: CASSPDRTVNTEAFF. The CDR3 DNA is TGTGCCAGCAGTCCCGATCGGACGGTGAACACTGAAGCTTTCTTT.

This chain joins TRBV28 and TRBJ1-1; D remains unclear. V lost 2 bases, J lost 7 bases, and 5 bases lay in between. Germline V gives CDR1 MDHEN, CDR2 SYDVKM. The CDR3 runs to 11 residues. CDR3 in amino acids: CASSLRFEAFF. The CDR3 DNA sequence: TGTGCCAGCAGTTTAAGGTTTGAAGCTTTCTTT.

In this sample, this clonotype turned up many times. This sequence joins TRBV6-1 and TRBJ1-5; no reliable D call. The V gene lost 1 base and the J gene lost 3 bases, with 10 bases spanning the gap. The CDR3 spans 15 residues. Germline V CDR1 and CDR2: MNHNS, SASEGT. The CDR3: CASSEGVAANQPQHF. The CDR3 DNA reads TGTGCCAGCAGTGAAGGAGTGGCGGCCAATCAGCCCCAGCATTTT.

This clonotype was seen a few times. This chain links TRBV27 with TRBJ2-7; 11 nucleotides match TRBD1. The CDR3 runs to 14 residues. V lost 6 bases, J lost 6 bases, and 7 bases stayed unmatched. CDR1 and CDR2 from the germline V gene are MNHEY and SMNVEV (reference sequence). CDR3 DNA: TGTGCCAGCAGCTGGGGACAGGGGGTCTTCGAGCAGTACTTC. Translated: CASSWGQGVFEQYF.

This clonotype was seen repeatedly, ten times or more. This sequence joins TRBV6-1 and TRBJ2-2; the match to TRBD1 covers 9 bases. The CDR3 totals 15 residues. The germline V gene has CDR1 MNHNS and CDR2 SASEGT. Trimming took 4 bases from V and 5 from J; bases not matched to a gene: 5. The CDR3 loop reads CASSVTGQGTGELFF. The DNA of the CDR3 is TGTGCCAGCAGTGTTACTGGACAGGGGACCGGGGAGCTGTTTTTT.